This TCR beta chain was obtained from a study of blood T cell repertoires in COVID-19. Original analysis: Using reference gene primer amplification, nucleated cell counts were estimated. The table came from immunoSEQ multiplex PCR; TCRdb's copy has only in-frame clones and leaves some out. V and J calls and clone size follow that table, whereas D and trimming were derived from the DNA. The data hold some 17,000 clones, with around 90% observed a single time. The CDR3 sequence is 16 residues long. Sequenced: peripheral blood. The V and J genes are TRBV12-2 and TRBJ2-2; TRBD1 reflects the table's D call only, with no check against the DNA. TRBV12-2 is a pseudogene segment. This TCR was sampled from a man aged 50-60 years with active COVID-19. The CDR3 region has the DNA TGTGCAAGTCGCTGGGTCAGGGCACCGAACACCGGGGAGCTGTTTTTT. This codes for CASRWVRAPNTGELFF.